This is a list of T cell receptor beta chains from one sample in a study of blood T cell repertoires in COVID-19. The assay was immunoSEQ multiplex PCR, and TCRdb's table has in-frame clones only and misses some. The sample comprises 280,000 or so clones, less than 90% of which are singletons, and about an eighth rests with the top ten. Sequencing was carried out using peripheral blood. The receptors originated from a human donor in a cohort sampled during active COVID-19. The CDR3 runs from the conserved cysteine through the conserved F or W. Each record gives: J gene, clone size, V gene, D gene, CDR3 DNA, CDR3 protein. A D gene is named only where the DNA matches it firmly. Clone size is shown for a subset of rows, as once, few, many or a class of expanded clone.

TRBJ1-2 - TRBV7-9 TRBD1 TGTGCCAGCAGCCGACAGGGGGTTGGCTACACCTTC CASSRQGVGYTF
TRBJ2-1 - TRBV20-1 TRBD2 TGCAGTAAGTGGAGCGGGAGTGAGCAGTTCTTC CSKWSGSEQFF
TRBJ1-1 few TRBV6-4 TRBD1 TGTGCCAGCAGTGCTCTCCCGGGACAGGTCACTGAAGCTTTCTTT CASSALPGQVTEAFF
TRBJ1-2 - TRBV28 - TGTGCCAGCAGTTTCCCGGGACAATCCTATGGCTACACCTTC CASSFPGQSYGYTF
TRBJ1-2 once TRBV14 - TGTGCCAGCAGCCAAAAGGGAGGGAGAGCTAACTATGGCTACACCTTC CASSQKGGRANYGYTF
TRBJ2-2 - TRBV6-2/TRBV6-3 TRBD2 TGTGCCAGCAGTTACGGAGGGACTAGCGGGACCGGGACCGGGGAGCTGTTTTTT CASSYGGTSGTGTGELFF
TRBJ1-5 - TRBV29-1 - TGCAGCGTGGCTGGCGGCGGAGGCAATCAGCCCCAGCATTTT CSVAGGGGNQPQHF
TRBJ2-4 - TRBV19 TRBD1 TGTGCCAGTAGTATGGGGACAGGCCAAGGGACCAAAAACATTCAGTACTTC CASSMGTGQGTKNIQYF
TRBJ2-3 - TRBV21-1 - TGTGCCAGCACCCTCTATGTGTATTTT CASTLYVYF
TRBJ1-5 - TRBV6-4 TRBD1 TGTGCCAGCAGTGAAGGGGACAGAGGGGCGGTTTTACATAGCAATCAGCCCCAGCATTTT CASSEGDRGAVLHSNQPQHF
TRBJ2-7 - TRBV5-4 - TGTGCCAGCAGCTTGGGCGGGGCAAACTACGAGCAGTACTTC CASSLGGANYEQYF
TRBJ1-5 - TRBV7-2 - TGTGCCAGCAGCCCGCTACAGGATCAGCCCCAGCATTTT CASSPLQDQPQHF
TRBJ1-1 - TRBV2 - TGTGCCAGCAGTGAAGTGGACCCGGGGGACACTGAAGCTTTCTTT CASSEVDPGDTEAFF
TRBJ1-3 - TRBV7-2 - TGTGCCAGCAGCCTTGGAGGCGGAGGAAACACCATATATTTT CASSLGGGGNTIYF
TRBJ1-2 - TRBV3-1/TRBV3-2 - TGTGCCAGCAGCCAGGCCCCAGGTAGTGGCTACACCTTC CASSQAPGSGYTF
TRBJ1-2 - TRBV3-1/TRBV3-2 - TGTGCCAGCAGCAGCCCCTATGGCTACACCTTC CASSSPYGYTF
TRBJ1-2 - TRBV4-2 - TGTGCCAGCAGCCAAGAAAAAGGGGGAAACTATGGCTACACCTTC CASSQEKGGNYGYTF
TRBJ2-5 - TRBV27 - TGTGCCAGCAGTTTGGGACAAAACCAAGAGACCCAGTACTTC CASSLGQNQETQYF
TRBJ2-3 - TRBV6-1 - TGTGCCACCCTTTTTGGCGGGACGAACACAGATACGCAGTATTTT CATLFGGTNTDTQYF
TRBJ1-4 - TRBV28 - TGTGGCACAGGGTACCCGCCCGTCGGTGAAAAACTGTTTTTT CGTGYPPVGEKLFF
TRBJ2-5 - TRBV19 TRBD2 TGTGCCAGTAGTATAGGGGAGGCGGGAGGTGAGACCCAGTACTTC CASSIGEAGGETQYF
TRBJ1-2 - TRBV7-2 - TGTGCCAGCCAGGGGTCTCCTTTCTCGGTAGGCTACACCTTC CASQGSPFSVGYTF
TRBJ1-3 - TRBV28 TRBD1 TGTGCCAGCAGTCCTCCGGGACAGAGCTCTGGAAACACCATATATTTT CASSPPGQSSGNTIYF
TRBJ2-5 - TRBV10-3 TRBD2 TGTGCCATCAGTGTGGGGGGGCAAGAGACCCAGTACTTC CAISVGGQETQYF
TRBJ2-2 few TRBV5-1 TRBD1 TGCGCCAGCAGCTACGGACAGGGGTCCCCCGGGGAGCTGTTTTTT CASSYGQGSPGELFF
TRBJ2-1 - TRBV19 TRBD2 TGTGCCAGTGGCGAAGCGGGACCCAGGCCGGATGAGCAGTTCTTC CASGEAGPRPDEQFF
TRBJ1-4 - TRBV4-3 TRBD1 TGCGCCAGCAGCCACGAAGCCGGGACAGGGGGTGAAAAACTGTTTTTT CASSHEAGTGGEKLFF
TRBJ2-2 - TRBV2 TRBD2 TGTGCCAGCAGTGGGCAAGCGGGAGGGGCGAACACCGGGGAGCTGTTTTTT CASSGQAGGANTGELFF
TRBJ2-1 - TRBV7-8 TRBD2 TGTGCCAGCAGACCCCAGCGGGGATCTCACAATGAGCAGTTCTTC CASRPQRGSHNEQFF
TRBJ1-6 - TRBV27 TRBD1 TGTGCCAGCAGTTGGGACAGCGTGAATTCACCCCTCCACTTT CASSWDSVNSPLHF
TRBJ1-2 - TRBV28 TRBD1 TGTGCCAGCAGAGCACCGGGACAGGGTCGCGGCTACACCTTC CASRAPGQGRGYTF
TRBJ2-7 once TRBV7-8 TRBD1 TGTGCCAGCAGCCAAATAGGACAGGCGACCCCCCACGAGCAGTACTTC CASSQIGQATPHEQYF